The 29 T cell receptor beta chains given below trace back to one sample, sequenced in a study of T-cell reconstitution after alpha-beta-depleted transplantation in children. Preparing the TCRbeta library involved the use of unique molecular identifiers. MiXCR, applied by TCRdb to the PCR reads, yields one record per CDR3 protein. The data hold hundreds of thousands of distinct CDR3 sequences, with around 12% observed a single time. The sample here was PBMCs from the stem cell graft donor, taken from the stem cell graft. Receptors originate from a human donor who donated a stem cell graft to a child with acute lymphoblastic leukemia.

This clonotype was detected ten times or more. V gene TRBV6-1 combines with J gene TRBJ2-7, with a weak D call TRBD1 (6 bases). V was pared by 6 bases and J by 5 bases, with 17 bases between. Germline V lookup: CDR1 MNHNS, CDR2 SASEGT. The CDR3 loop spans 14 amino acids. The CDR3, as DNA: TGTGCCAGCAGCTTGACAGGCCTTGGGGACGAGCAGTACTTC. Translating it yields CASSLTGLGDEQYF.

There are many counts of this clonotype. The CDR3 here is CSASSGLKGGYEQYF. DNA for the CDR3: TGCAGTGCTAGTTCCGGGCTCAAGGGGGGATACGAGCAGTACTTC. The V call is TRBV20-1, the J call TRBJ2-7, with D possibly called TRBD1 or TRBD2 (6 bases each). This CDR3 is built from 15 residues. CDR1 is DFQATT and CDR2 is SNEGSKA in the germline V gene (reference sequence). V was trimmed by 3 bases and J by 4 bases, leaving 19 bases between them.

This clonotype was recorded many times. This sequence joins TRBV6-2 or TRBV6-3 and TRBJ2-5; TRBD2 matches 13 bases. This CDR3 contains 14 residues. Germline lookup yields CDR1 MNHEY and CDR2 SVGEGT. The V and J ends lost 7 bases and 4 bases, in that order; junction bases with no gene match: 3. The CDR3 region has the DNA TGTGCCAGCAAAACTAGCGGGAGGGCAGAGACCCAGTACTTC. It encodes CASKTSGRAETQYF.

The table lists this clonotype with many counts. The chain couples TRBV6-2 or TRBV6-3 to TRBJ2-1; D remains ambiguous. This CDR3 has 14 residues. Trimming pared 5 bases from V and 5 bases from J, leaving 13 bases between. Germline CDR1 is MNHEY and CDR2 is SVGEGT. The CDR3 bases are TGTGCCAGCAGTCCTCTTACGCCAGACAATGAGCAGTTCTTC. Protein sequence: CASSPLTPDNEQFF.

V usage is TRBV3-1 and J usage is TRBJ1-4; D call uncertain. The germline gives CDR1 LGHDT, CDR2 YNNKEL (reference sequence). This CDR3 contains 15 residues. V shed 4 bases and J shed 5 bases, with 14 bases lying between them. CDR3 in amino acids: CASSPEDRENEKLFF. Written as DNA, the CDR3 is TGTGCCAGCAGCCCGGAGGACCGAGAAAATGAAAAACTGTTTTTT.

This clonotype appeared many times. The chain has TRBV7-2 and TRBJ1-2; unclear D gene. This CDR3 has 13 residues. Between the trimmed V and J ends, which lost 6 bases and 8 bases, there was a span of 16 bases. Germline V CDR1 and CDR2: SGHTA, FQGNSA. The CDR3 reads CASRLAASVGYTF. CDR3 coding DNA: TGTGCCAGCAGATTGGCAGCCTCTGTGGGCTACACCTTC.

V usage is TRBV19 and J usage is TRBJ1-1; tentatively, D is TRBD1 (6 bases). The germline V and J ends were trimmed by 7 bases and 3 bases, with 9 bases remaining between them. CDR3 length: 12 residues. Germline assignment: CDR1 LNHDA and CDR2 SQIVND (reference sequence). The CDR3, as DNA: TGTGCCAGTAAGACAGGAGACACTGAAGCTTTCTTT. Encoded protein: CASKTGDTEAFF.

This clonotype was counted many times. V is TRBV2 and J is TRBJ1-1, with 8 bases that match TRBD1. V lost 0 bases and J lost 7; bases outside the gene matches: 13. CDR3 size: 17 residues. Germline loops: CDR1 SNHLY, CDR2 FYNNEI. DNA of the CDR3: TGTGCCAGCAGTGAAGCGCTTAGGGACAGGAGAAGGAATGAAGCTTTCTTT. Amino acid sequence: CASSEALRDRRRNEAFF.

This clonotype was observed many times. The chain links TRBV29-1 to TRBJ2-7, with TRBD2 as a possible D gene (5 bases). The germline V and J ends were trimmed by 5 bases and 7 bases, with 18 bases remaining between them. Germline CDR1 reads SQVTM; CDR2 reads ANQGSEA. The CDR3 runs 13 residues. The CDR3 coding sequence is TGCAGCGTTCGTGATAGCGTTGGAGGAGAGCAGTACTTC. Translation gives CSVRDSVGGEQYF.

In this sample, this clonotype turned up many times. This rearrangement joins TRBV9 to TRBJ2-5; D call uncertain. Trimming took 4 bases from V and 0 from J, leaving 7 bases between them. This CDR3 has 13 amino acids. Germline CDR1 SGDLS, CDR2 YYNGEE. CDR3 coding DNA: TGTGCCAGCAGCCCCGGCAACCAAGAGACCCAGTACTTC. Protein product: CASSPGNQETQYF.

The chain recombines TRBV6-5 with TRBJ1-5, with D possibly TRBD1 on 6 matching bases. Germline CDR1 MNHEY, CDR2 SVGAGI. V was cut by 5 bases and J by 5 bases, with 16 bases left in between. There are 15 residues in the CDR3. The CDR3 region is CASSLDRLGYQPQHF. CDR3 bases: TGTGCCAGCAGTCTCGACAGGTTAGGGTATCAGCCCCAGCATTTT.

Ten or more counts support this clonotype. This chain uses TRBV20-1 with TRBJ2-5; no clear D gene. Germline loops: CDR1 DFQATT, CDR2 SNEGSKA (reference sequence). CDR3 length: 12 amino acids. With 2 bases removed from V and 2 bases from J, the gap between germline ends came to 6 bases. CDR3 sequence: CSARKGQETQYF. As DNA, the CDR3 is TGCAGTGCTAGAAAGGGACAAGAGACCCAGTACTTC.

This clonotype has ten or more counts. This chain links TRBV5-1 with TRBJ2-3; 14 positions match TRBD2. V shed 4 bases, J shed 2 bases, and the junction held 6 bases outside the gene matches. The CDR3 has 17 residues. Germline V gives CDR1 SGHRS, CDR2 YFSETQ. The CDR3 sequence is CASSDGLAGGLTDTQYF. The CDR3 DNA sequence: TGCGCCAGCAGCGACGGACTAGCGGGAGGACTCACAGATACGCAGTATTTT. The whole variable domain, remainder taken from reference TRBV5-1 and TRBJ2-3, is KAGVTQTPRYLIKTRGQQVTLSCSPISGHRSVSWYQQTPGQGLQFLFEYFSETQRNKGNFPGRFSGRQFSNSRSEMNVSTLELGDSALYLCASSDGLAGGLTDTQYFGPGTRLTVL.

This clonotype was recorded at least ten times. J is TRBJ1-3 and V is TRBV12-3 or TRBV12-4, with no clear D. Trimming took off 3 bases at V and 3 bases at J, with 0 bases between the two ends. The CDR3 is made up of 11 amino acids. The CDR3 here is CASSFGNTIYF. The CDR3 DNA reads as TGTGCCAGCAGTTTTGGAAACACCATATATTTT.

At least ten counts were recorded for this clonotype. The rearrangement uses TRBV20-1 and TRBJ2-3; a weak D match, TRBD2 (6 bases). The CDR3 extends over 14 amino acids. The V gene lost 7 bases and the J gene lost 0 bases, with 14 bases spanning the gap. The germline CDR1 and CDR2 sequences are DFQATT and SNEGSKA (reference sequence). The CDR3 region is CSVVSGTSTDTQYF. As DNA, the CDR3 is TGCAGTGTTGTTTCGGGGACTAGCACAGATACGCAGTATTTT.

This clonotype has at least ten counts. The J gene is TRBJ1-1, the V gene TRBV6-5; the D gene is possibly TRBD1 (5 bases). Per the germline V gene, CDR1 is MNHEY and CDR2 is SVGAGI. V shed 2 bases and J shed 0 bases, with 13 bases lying between them. The CDR3 totals 16 residues. The CDR3: CASSYPEGRMNTEAFF. The CDR3 DNA reads as TGTGCCAGCAGTTACCCTGAGGGGCGAATGAACACTGAAGCTTTCTTT.

This clonotype was seen many times. The chain couples TRBV5-1 to TRBJ1-1, with 7 bases matching TRBD1. The CDR3 contains 15 residues. Germline loops: CDR1 SGHRS, CDR2 YFSETQ. Germline trimming cut 4 bases from V and 6 bases from J; bases unmatched to any gene: 12. This CDR3 reads CASSPLTGYNPEAFF. CDR3 in DNA: TGCGCCAGCAGCCCGCTGACAGGGTATAACCCTGAAGCTTTCTTT.

This clonotype was seen at least ten times. V gene TRBV27 combines with J gene TRBJ1-2, with TRBD1 matching 11 bases. After removal of 5 bases from V and 4 bases from J, the junction contained 6 bases not matched to a gene. Germline CDR1 is MNHEY and CDR2 is SMNVEV (reference sequence). The CDR3 totals 15 residues. For the CDR3, the DNA is TGTGCCAGCAGTCTCGGGACAGGGGGGGTCTATGGCTACACCTTC. Its protein is CASSLGTGGVYGYTF.

The sample holds many counts of this clonotype. This chain uses TRBV29-1 with TRBJ2-6, with TRBD1 as a possible D gene (6 bases). Looked up from germline, CDR1 is SQVTM and CDR2 is ANQGSEA. The CDR3 has 16 residues. V lost 8 bases to trimming and J lost 0 bases, with 17 bases between them. This chain's CDR3 is CSSWDNHPSGANVLTF. CDR3 in DNA: TGCAGCTCGTGGGACAATCATCCCTCTGGGGCCAACGTCCTGACTTTC.

This clonotype was counted at least ten times. The rearrangement joins TRBV7-2 to TRBJ2-7; 7 bases map to TRBD2. Germline V CDR1 and CDR2: SGHTA, FQGNSA. The CDR3 totals 15 residues. V was clipped by 5 bases and J by 5 bases; unmatched bases: 12. The CDR3 loop reads CASSILGRGLDEQYF. CDR3 nucleotide sequence: TGTGCCAGCAGCATCCTGGGGCGGGGGTTAGACGAGCAGTACTTC.

This clonotype has ten or more counts. The V and J genes are TRBV6-5 and TRBJ2-3; D gene uncertain. V dropped 5 bases and J dropped 0 bases, with 15 bases sitting between them. Germline CDR1 reads MNHEY; CDR2 reads SVGAGI. This CDR3 is built from 16 residues. CDR3 loop: CASSIPYSSSTDTQYF. The CDR3 DNA reads as TGTGCCAGCAGTATACCCTACAGTAGCAGCACAGATACGCAGTATTTT.

This clonotype has a count of ten or more. This chain connects TRBV6-5 to TRBJ1-6; D unresolved. The CDR3 is 13 residues long. V was clipped by 2 bases and J by 9 bases, with 8 bases between them. Germline CDR1 is MNHEY and CDR2 is SVGAGI. The CDR3 bases are TGTGCCAGCAGTTACAGTCCCTCTTCACCCCTCCACTTT. Residues: CASSYSPSSPLHF.

This clonotype was observed a few times. The chain combines TRBV28 with TRBJ2-5; the match to TRBD1 covers 7 bases. The germline CDR1 and CDR2 sequences are MDHEN and SYDVKM. The CDR3 loop spans 15 amino acids. The J segment lost 5 bases and the V segment lost 6 bases, leaving 12 bases of the junction unmatched. The CDR3 protein is CASSQGQTPRETQYF. The CDR3 region has the DNA TGTGCCAGCAGCCAGGGACAGACTCCTCGGGAGACCCAGTACTTC.

This clonotype was detected a few times. The genes are TRBV9 and TRBJ2-7, with TRBD1 matching over 8 bases. Germline V lookup: CDR1 SGDLS, CDR2 YYNGEE. Trimming at V came to 4 bases and at J to 0 bases, leaving 3 bases not matched to a gene. The CDR3 extends over 14 amino acids. CDR3: CASSTGGTSYEQYF. The CDR3, as DNA: TGTGCCAGCAGCACAGGGGGAACCTCCTACGAGCAGTACTTC.

In its sample, this clonotype was seen many times. The rearrangement links TRBV5-1 to TRBJ2-7; D may be TRBD1 or TRBD2 (6 bases each). This CDR3 spans 15 amino acids. Germline V gene lookup returns CDR1 SGHRS and CDR2 YFSETQ. Trimming stripped 5 bases from V and 3 bases from J, with 18 bases between. CDR3 region: CASRRTTGAGYEQYF. The CDR3 nucleotides are TGCGCCAGCAGGCGAACTACGGGGGCGGGCTACGAGCAGTACTTC.

This clonotype was detected many times. V usage is TRBV7-9 and J usage is TRBJ2-3; D possibly matches TRBD1 or TRBD2 (5 bases each). Germline V gene sequence: CDR1 SEHNR, CDR2 FQNEAQ (reference sequence). CDR3 length: 17 amino acids. Trimming pared 8 bases from V and 1 base from J, leaving 22 bases between. Here the CDR3 DNA reads TGTGCCAGCCCGACGGGGCAAGGCCGAGACGGCACAGATACGCAGTATTTT. Its protein is CASPTGQGRDGTDTQYF. Together with reference TRBV7-9 and TRBJ2-3, the CDR3 gives the full variable domain: DTGVSQNPRHKITKRGQNVTFRCDPISEHNRLYWYRQTLGQGPEFLTYFQNEAQLEKSRLLSDRFSAERPKGSFSTLEIQRTEQGDSAMYLCASPTGQGRDGTDTQYFGPGTRLTVL.

This clonotype occurred a few times. The chain uses TRBV3-1 and TRBJ1-5, with D hard to call. Trimming took off 6 bases at V and 3 bases at J, with 27 bases between the two ends. CDR3 length: 19 amino acids. CDR1 is LGHDT, CDR2 YNNKEL, per germline (reference sequence). The CDR3 here is CASSFSAGPPLLLNQPQHF. CDR3 in DNA: TGTGCCAGCAGTTTTTCGGCAGGTCCGCCCCTCTTACTCAATCAGCCCCAGCATTTT. Full variable domain (missing parts from reference TRBV3-1 and TRBJ1-5): DTAVSQTPKYLVTQMGNDKSIKCEQNLGHDTMYWYKQDSKKFLKIMFSYNNKELIINETVPNRFSPKSPDKAHLNLHINSLELGDSAVYFCASSFSAGPPLLLNQPQHFGDGTRLSIL.

As for this clonotype: A much larger clonotype is one base distant, so this may be a read error. The rearrangement joins TRBV20-1 to TRBJ1-5; D is uncertain. The germline V gene has CDR1 DFQATT and CDR2 SNEGSKA (reference sequence). The CDR3 spans 15 residues. CDR3 loop: CCARRGNPVHQPQHF. The CDR3 region has the DNA TGCTGTGCTAGGAGAGGAAATCCCGTACATCAGCCCCAGCATTTT.

This clonotype came up many times. This chain connects TRBV5-1 to TRBJ2-1, with TRBD2 identical over 13 bases. Germline CDR1 reads SGHRS; CDR2 reads YFSETQ. The J segment lost 7 bases and the V segment lost 4 bases, leaving 8 bases of the junction unmatched. The CDR3 has 16 amino acids. The DNA of the CDR3 is TGCGCCAGCAGCCTGTGGACTAGCGGGAGTGGTAATGAGCAGTTCTTC. This codes for CASSLWTSGSGNEQFF.